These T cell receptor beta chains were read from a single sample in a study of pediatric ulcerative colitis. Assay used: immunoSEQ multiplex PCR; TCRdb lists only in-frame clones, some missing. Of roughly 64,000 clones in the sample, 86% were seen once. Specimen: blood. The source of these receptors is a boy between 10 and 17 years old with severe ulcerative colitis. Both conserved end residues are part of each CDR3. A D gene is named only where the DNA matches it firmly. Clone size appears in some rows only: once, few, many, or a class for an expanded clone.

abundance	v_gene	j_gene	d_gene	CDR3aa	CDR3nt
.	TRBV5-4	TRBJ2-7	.	CASSQEASGRRSYEQYF	TGCGCCAGCAGCCAAGAAGCGTCCGGAAGGCGCTCCTACGAGCAGTACTTC
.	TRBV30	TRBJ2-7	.	CAWSVAGPYEQYF	TGTGCCTGGAGTGTCGCAGGGCCCTACGAGCAGTACTTC
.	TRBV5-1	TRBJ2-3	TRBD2	CASSLGPGGSDTQYF	TGCGCCAGCAGCTTGGGCCCGGGAGGGTCAGATACGCAGTATTTT
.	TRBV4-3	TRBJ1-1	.	CASSQDLAANTEAFF	TGCGCCAGCAGCCAAGATCTGGCAGCAAACACTGAAGCTTTCTTT
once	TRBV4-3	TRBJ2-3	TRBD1	CASSQTTGERTDTQYF	TGCGCCAGCAGCCAAACGACAGGGGAAAGGACAGATACGCAGTATTTT
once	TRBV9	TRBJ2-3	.	CASSANPPFSDTQYF	TGTGCCAGCAGCGCAAATCCTCCTTTTTCAGATACGCAGTATTTT
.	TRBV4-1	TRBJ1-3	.	CASSQEGNTIYF	TGCGCCAGCAGCCAAGAAGGAAACACCATATATTTT
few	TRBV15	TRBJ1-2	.	CATSREGRDGYTF	TGTGCCACCAGCAGAGAAGGGAGGGATGGCTACACCTTC
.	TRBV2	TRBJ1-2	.	CASTSNGGLIYGYTF	TGTGCCAGCACTAGCAACGGTGGGTTAATATATGGCTACACCTTC
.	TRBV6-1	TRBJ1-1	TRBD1	CASSETGVNTEAFF	TGTGCCAGCAGTGAAACAGGGGTAAACACTGAAGCTTTCTTT
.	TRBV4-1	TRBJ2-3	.	CASSQEMWDLEYF	TGCGCCAGCAGCCAAGAGATGTGGGATTTGGAGTATTTT
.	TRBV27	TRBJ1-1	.	CASSPWGPGRGMNTEAFF	TGTGCCAGCAGTCCTTGGGGCCCTGGGAGGGGAATGAACACTGAAGCTTTCTTT
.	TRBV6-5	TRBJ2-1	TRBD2	CASSPLAADEQFF	TGTGCCAGCAGTCCCCTAGCGGCTGATGAGCAGTTCTTC
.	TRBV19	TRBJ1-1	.	CASKTQQRNTEAFF	TGTGCCAGCAAAACTCAACAGAGGAACACTGAAGCTTTCTTT
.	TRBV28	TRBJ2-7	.	CASSFLSERTYEQYF	TGTGCCAGCAGTTTCCTGTCCGAGCGGACGTACGAGCAGTACTTC
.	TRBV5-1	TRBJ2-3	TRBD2	CASSLPGGNADTQYF	TGCGCCAGCAGCTTGCCGGGAGGAAATGCAGATACGCAGTATTTT
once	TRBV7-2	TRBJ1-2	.	CASFRRLDGYTF	TGTGCCAGCTTTCGTCGATTAGACGGCTACACCTTC
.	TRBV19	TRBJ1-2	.	CASIGGTFNYGYTF	TGTGCCAGTATCGGAGGAACTTTTAACTATGGCTACACCTTC
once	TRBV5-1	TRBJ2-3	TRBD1	CASSLETGAAITDTQYF	TGCGCCAGCAGCTTGGAAACAGGGGCCGCCATCACAGATACGCAGTATTTT
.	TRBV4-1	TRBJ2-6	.	CASSQEEAGANVLTF	TGCGCCAGCAGCCAAGAAGAGGCTGGGGCCAACGTCCTGACTTTC
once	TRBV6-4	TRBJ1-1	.	CASSEGGGTEAFF	TGTGCCAGCAGTGAAGGAGGGGGTACTGAAGCTTTCTTT
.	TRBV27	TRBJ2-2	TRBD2	CASSSRLAGTGELFF	TGTGCCAGCAGTTCGAGACTAGCGGGGACCGGGGAGCTGTTTTTT